A single T cell receptor (beta chain) is shown here with its context. Its antigen is unknown. Use of 60 Vbeta and 13 Jbeta primers characterized the PCR. Sequenced by immunoSEQ multiplex PCR; TCRdb stores in-frame clones only, minus some. The repertoire has approximately 150,000 clones, approximately 70% of them found once; the top ten carry 6.5%. The V end was cut by 3 bases, the J end by 7 bases, with 8 bases between. Per the germline V gene, CDR1 is DFQATT and CDR2 is SNEGSKA (reference sequence). CDR3 length: 11 residues. This record comes from a study of cytomegalovirus exposure and HLA in healthy donors. Study observations and caveats: Most TCR sequences were uncommon, yet certain public TCRs appeared in many donors.

This sequence originates from a woman aged 55-69 years in good health and CMV-seronegative. V usage is TRBV20-1 and J usage is TRBJ2-3; TRBD2 is a possible D gene (5 bases). The sequenced sample consisted of PBMCs. This chain's CDR3 is CSARGSNTQYF. The CDR3 DNA is TGCAGTGCTAGGGGGAGTAATACGCAGTATTTT.